This T cell receptor (beta chain) was profiled in a study of T cell responses to AZD1222 COVID-19 vaccine. Study-wide points: Clonal diversity was possibly underestimated; the donors were predominantly white British and more often female. Baseline seropositives among AZD1222 recipients totaled only 5 or 6.

The CDR3 contains 12 residues. Germline loops: CDR1 LGHDT, CDR2 YNNKEL (reference sequence). Trimming took 3 bases from V and 3 from J, leaving 6 bases between them. About this clone itself: The target antigen is unknown. This sample also contains other DNA sequences that code for the same CDR3.

Assay: immunoSEQ multiplex PCR; the TCRdb copy retains only in-frame clones and omits some. The data show some 120,000 clones, approximately 86% seen once. This chain joins TRBV3-1 (or the pseudogene TRBV3-2) and TRBJ2-7; D is possibly TRBD1 (6 bases). Here the sequenced sample was peripheral blood, taken on day 0 of AZD1222 vaccination. The source of this sequence is an adult in good health. The DNA of the CDR3 is TGTGCCAGCAGCCAGGACAGCTACGAGCAGTACTTC. Its protein is CASSQDSYEQYF.